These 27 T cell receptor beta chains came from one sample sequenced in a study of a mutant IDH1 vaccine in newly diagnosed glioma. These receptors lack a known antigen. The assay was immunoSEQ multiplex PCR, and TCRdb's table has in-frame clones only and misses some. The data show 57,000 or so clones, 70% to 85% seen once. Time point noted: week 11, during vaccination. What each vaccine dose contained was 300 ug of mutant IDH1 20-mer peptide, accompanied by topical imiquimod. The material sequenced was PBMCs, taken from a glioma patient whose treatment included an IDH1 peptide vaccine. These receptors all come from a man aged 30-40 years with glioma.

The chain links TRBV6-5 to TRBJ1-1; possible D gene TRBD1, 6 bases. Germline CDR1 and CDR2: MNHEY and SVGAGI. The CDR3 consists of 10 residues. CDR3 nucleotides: TGTTCGCCCTCAGGGGCTGAAGCTTTCTTT. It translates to CSPSGAEAFF.

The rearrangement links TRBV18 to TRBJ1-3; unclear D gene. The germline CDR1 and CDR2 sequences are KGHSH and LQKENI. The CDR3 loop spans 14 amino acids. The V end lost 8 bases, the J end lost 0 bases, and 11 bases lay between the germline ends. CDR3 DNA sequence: TGTGCCAGCATTGGTCAGCCCTCTGGAAACACCATATATTTT. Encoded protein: CASIGQPSGNTIYF.

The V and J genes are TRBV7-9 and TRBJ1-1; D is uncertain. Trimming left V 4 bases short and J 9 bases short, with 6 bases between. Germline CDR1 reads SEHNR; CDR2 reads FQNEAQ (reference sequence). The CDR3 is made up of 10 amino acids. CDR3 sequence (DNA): TGTGCCAGCAGCTCCGTGAAAGCTTTCTTT. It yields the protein CASSSVKAFF.

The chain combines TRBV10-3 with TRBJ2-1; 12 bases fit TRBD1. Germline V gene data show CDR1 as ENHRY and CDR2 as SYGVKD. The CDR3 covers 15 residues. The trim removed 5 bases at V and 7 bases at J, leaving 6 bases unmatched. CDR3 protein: CAISLGTGGLNEQFF. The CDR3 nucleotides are TGTGCCATCAGTTTAGGGACAGGGGGCCTGAATGAGCAGTTCTTC.

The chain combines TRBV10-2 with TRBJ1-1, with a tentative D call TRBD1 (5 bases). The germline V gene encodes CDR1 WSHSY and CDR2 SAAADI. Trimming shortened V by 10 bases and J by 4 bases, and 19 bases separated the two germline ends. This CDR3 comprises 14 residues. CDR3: CATNLGGLGTEAFF. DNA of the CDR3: TGCGCCACCAACCTGGGGGGGTTGGGCACTGAAGCTTTCTTT.

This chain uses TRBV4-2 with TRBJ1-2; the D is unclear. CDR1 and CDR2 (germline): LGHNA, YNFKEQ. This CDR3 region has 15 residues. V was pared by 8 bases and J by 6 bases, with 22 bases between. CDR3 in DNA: TGTGCCAGCTCCAGAGATGGTGGAGTAACTGATGGCTACACCTTC. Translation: CASSRDGGVTDGYTF.

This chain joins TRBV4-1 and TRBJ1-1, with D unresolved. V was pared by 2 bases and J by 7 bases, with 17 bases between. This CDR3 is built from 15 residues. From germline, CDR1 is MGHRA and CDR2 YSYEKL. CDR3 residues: CASSQTFSGQIEAFF. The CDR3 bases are TGCGCCAGCAGCCAAACCTTTAGTGGGCAGATTGAAGCTTTCTTT.

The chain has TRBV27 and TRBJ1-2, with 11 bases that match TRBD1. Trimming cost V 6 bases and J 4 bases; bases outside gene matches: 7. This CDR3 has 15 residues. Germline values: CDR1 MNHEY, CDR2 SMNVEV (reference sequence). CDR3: CASSRTGGPFYGYTF. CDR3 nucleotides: TGTGCCAGCAGCCGGACAGGGGGCCCTTTCTATGGCTACACCTTC.

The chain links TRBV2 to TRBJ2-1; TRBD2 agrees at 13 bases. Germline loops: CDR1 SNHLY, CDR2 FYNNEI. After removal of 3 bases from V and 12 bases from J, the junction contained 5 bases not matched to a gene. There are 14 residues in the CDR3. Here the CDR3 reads CASSDRTSGGPQFF. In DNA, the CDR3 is TGTGCCAGCAGTGACCGGACTAGCGGGGGTCCGCAGTTCTTC.

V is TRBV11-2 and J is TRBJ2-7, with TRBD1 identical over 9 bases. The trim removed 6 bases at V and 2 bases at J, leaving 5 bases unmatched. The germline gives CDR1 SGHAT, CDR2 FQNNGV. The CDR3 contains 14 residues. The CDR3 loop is CASRSRDRAYEQYF. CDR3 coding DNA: TGTGCCAGCAGGAGCCGGGACAGGGCCTACGAGCAGTACTTC.

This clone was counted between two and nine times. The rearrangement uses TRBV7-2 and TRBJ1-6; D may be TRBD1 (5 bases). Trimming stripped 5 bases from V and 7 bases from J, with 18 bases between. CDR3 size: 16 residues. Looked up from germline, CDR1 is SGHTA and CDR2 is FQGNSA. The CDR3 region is CASSLTGGSGNSPLHF. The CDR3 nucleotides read TGTGCCAGCAGCCTCACGGGGGGATCAGGAAATTCACCCCTCCACTTT.

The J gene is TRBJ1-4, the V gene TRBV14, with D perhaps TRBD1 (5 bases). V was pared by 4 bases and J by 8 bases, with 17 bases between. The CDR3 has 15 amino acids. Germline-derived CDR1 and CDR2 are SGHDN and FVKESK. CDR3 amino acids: CASSLQVQTGEKLFF. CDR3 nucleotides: TGTGCCAGCAGCCTACAGGTCCAGACCGGGGAAAAACTGTTTTTT.

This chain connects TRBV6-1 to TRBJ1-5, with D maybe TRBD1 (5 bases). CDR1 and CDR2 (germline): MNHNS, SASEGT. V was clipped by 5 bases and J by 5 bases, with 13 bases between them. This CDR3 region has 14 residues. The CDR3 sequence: CASSPLGEHQPQHF. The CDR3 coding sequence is TGTGCCAGCAGTCCACTGGGGGAACATCAGCCCCAGCATTTT.

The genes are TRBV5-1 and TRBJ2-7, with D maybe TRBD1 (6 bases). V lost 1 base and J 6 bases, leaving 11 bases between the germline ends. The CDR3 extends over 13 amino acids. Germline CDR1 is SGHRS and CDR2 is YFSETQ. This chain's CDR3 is CASSLTVGGEQYF. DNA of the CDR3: TGCGCCAGCAGCTTGACCGTAGGGGGCGAGCAGTACTTC.

CDR3 residues: CAWSKARVGYTF. The CDR3 nucleotides are TGTGCCTGGAGTAAGGCAAGAGTTGGCTACACCTTC. This chain connects TRBV30 to TRBJ1-2, with D hard to call. Germline lookup yields CDR1 GTSNPN and CDR2 SVGIG (reference sequence). The V and J ends lost 2 bases and 7 bases respectively, with 11 bases between them. The CDR3 is 12 amino acids. Variable domain in full (rest from reference TRBV30 and TRBJ1-2): SQTIHQWPATLVQPVGSPLSLECTVEGTSNPNLYWYRQAAGRGLQLLFYSVGIGQISSEVPQNLSASRPQDRQFILSSKKLLLSDSGFYLCAWSKARVGYTFGSGTRLTVV.

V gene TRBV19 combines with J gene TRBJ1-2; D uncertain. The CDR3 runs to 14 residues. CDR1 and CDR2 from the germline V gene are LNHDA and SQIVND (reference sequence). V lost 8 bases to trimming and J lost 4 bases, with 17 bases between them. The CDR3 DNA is TGTGCCAGTGGTAATGAGGGCCGCGTCTATGGCTACACCTTC. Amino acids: CASGNEGRVYGYTF.

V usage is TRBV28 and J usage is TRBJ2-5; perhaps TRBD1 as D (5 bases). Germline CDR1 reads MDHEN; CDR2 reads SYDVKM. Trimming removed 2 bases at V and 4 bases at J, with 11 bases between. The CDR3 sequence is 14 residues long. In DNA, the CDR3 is TGTGCCAGCAGTTTAATGACAGACTCAGAGACCCAGTACTTC. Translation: CASSLMTDSETQYF.

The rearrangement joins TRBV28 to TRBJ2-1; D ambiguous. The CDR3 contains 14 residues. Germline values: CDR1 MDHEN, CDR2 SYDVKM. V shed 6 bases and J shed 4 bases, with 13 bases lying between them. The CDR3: CASRNSRRYNEQFF. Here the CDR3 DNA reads TGTGCCAGCAGAAATAGTCGTCGATACAATGAGCAGTTCTTC.

CDR3 protein: CASRKTVNTEAFF. CDR3 coding DNA: TGTGCCAGCAGGAAGACGGTGAACACTGAAGCTTTCTTT. The V gene is TRBV2, the J gene TRBJ1-1, with no clear D. This CDR3 spans 13 amino acids. Trimming left V 6 bases short and J 0 bases short, with 8 bases between. The germline V gene has CDR1 SNHLY and CDR2 FYNNEI. Full variable domain (outside the CDR3, taken from reference TRBV2 and TRBJ1-1): EPEVTQTPSHQVTQMGQEVILRCVPISNHLYFYWYRQILGQKVEFLVSFYNNEISEKSEIFDDQFSVERPDGSNFTLKIRSTKLEDSAMYFCASRKTVNTEAFFGQGTRLTVV.

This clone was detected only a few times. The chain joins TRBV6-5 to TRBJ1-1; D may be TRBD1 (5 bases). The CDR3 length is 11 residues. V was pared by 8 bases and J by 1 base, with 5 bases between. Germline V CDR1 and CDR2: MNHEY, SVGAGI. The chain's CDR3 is CASGGNTEAFF. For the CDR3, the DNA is TGTGCCAGCGGGGGGAACACTGAAGCTTTCTTT.

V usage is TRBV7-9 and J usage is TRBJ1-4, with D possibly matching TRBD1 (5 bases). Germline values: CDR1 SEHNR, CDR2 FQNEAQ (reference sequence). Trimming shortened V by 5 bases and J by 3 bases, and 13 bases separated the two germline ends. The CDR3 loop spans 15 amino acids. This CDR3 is CASSPGRVPNEKLFF. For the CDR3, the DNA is TGTGCCAGCAGCCCAGGGCGGGTACCTAATGAAAAACTGTTTTTT.

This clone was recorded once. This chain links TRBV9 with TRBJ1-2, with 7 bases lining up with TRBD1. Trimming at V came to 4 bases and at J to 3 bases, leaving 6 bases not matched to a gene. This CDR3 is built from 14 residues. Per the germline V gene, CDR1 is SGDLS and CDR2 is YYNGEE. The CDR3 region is CASSRGDSHYGYTF. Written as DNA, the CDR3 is TGTGCCAGCAGCCGAGGGGACAGTCACTATGGCTACACCTTC. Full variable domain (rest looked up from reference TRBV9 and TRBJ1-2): DSGVTQTPKHLITATGQRVTLRCSPRSGDLSVYWYQQSLDQGLQFLIQYYNGEERAKGNILERFSAQQFPDLHSELNLSSLELGDSALYFCASSRGDSHYGYTFGSGTRLTVV.

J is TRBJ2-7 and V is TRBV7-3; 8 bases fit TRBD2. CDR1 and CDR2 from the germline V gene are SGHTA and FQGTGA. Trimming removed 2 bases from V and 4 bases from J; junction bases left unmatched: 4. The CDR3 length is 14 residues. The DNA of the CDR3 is TGTGCCAGCAGCTTACAGGGCGGGAGGTACGAGCAGTACTTC. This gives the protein CASSLQGGRYEQYF.

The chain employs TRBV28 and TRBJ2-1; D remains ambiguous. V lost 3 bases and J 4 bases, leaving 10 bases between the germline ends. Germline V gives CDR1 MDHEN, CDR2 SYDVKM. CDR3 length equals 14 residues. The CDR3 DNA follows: TGTGCCAGCAGTTTTTTAGTTTCTTACAATGAGCAGTTCTTC. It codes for CASSFLVSYNEQFF.

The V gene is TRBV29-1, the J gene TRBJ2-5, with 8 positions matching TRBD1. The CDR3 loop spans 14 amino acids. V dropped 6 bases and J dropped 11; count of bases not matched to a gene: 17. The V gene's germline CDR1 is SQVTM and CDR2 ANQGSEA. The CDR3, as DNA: TGCAGCGTAGAGGGACAGGCTAATCGAAGGGAGCAGTACTTC. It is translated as CSVEGQANRREQYF. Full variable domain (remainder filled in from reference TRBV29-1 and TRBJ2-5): SAVISQKPSRDICQRGTSLTIQCQVDSQVTMMFWYRQQPGQSLTLIATANQGSEATYESGFVIDKFPISRPNLTFSTLTVSNMSPEDSSIYLCSVEGQANRREQYFGPGTRLLVL.

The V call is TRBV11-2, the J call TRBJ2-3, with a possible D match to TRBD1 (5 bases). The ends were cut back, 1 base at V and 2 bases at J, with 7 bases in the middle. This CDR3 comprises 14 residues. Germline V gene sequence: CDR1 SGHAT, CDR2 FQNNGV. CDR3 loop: CASSLGGYTDTQYF. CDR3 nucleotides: TGTGCCAGCAGCTTAGGGGGCTACACAGATACGCAGTATTTT.

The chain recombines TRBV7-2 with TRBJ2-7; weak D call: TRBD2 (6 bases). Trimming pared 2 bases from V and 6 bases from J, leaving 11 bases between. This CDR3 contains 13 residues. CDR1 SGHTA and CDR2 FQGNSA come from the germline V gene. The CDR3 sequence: CASSLSGGIEQYF. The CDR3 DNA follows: TGTGCCAGCAGCTTATCTGGGGGGATCGAGCAGTACTTC.